These 30 T cell receptor beta chains share one sample of origin, sequenced in a study of cytomegalovirus exposure and HLA in healthy donors. Use of 60 Vbeta and 13 Jbeta primers characterized the PCR. TCRdb's copy holds only in-frame clones and misses some; the assay was immunoSEQ multiplex PCR. The listing contains some 76,000 clones. The sequencing sample was made of PBMCs. The source of these receptors is a female donor in good health and CMV-seropositive.

CDR3 coding DNA: TGTGCCTGCGGGGGGAACTATGGCTACACCTTC. It translates to CACGGNYGYTF. The V and J genes are TRBV28 and TRBJ1-2; the D gene is possibly TRBD1 (5 bases). Germline-derived CDR1 and CDR2 are MDHEN and SYDVKM. CDR3 length: 11 residues. V lost 11 bases and J lost 2, with 9 bases in between.

The rearrangement joins TRBV2 to TRBJ2-7; D remains ambiguous. Germline V gene data show CDR1 as SNHLY and CDR2 as FYNNEI. The CDR3 runs 12 residues. Trimming left V 0 bases short and J 5 bases short, with 5 bases between. The CDR3 nucleotides are TGTGCCAGCAGTGAAGCGGGCCACGAGCAGTACTTC. Protein: CASSEAGHEQYF.

The gene calls are TRBV6-5 and TRBJ1-5; 8 bases are shared with TRBD1. The CDR3 sequence is 14 residues long. With V trimmed by 6 bases and J by 4 bases, 5 bases remained unmatched. Germline-derived CDR1 and CDR2 are MNHEY and SVGAGI. The CDR3 bases are TGTGCCAGCAGCCTCGGACAGGGTAATCAGCCCCAGCATTTT. It specifies CASSLGQGNQPQHF.

This chain joins TRBV18 and TRBJ2-2; TRBD1 is a possible D gene (6 bases). CDR1 is KGHSH and CDR2 is LQKENI in the germline V gene. CDR3 length: 18 amino acids. V lost 4 bases, J lost 3 bases, and 21 bases lay in between. The CDR3 sequence is CASSQTIAGTSYTGELFF. As DNA, the CDR3 is TGTGCCAGCTCACAGACGATAGCCGGGACATCGTACACCGGGGAGCTGTTTTTT.

The chain has TRBV4-3 and TRBJ1-1; 7 bases are a match to TRBD1. The CDR3 spans 15 residues. Germline assignment: CDR1 LGHNA and CDR2 YSLEER. After removal of 4 bases from V and 2 bases from J, the junction contained 7 bases not matched to a gene. CDR3 in amino acids: CASSPLDRENTEAFF. In DNA form, the CDR3 reads TGCGCCAGCAGCCCACTCGACAGGGAAAACACTGAAGCTTTCTTT.

The chain joins TRBV6-1 to TRBJ1-1; 7 bases are a match to TRBD1. Germline values: CDR1 MNHNS, CDR2 SASEGT. CDR3 length: 13 amino acids. V trimming: 7 bases; J trimming: 4 bases; junction bases outside the gene matches: 6. The CDR3 nucleotides read TGTGCCAGCAAAAGTACAGGGGTCACTGAAGCTTTCTTT. Its protein product is CASKSTGVTEAFF.

V gene TRBV18 combines with J gene TRBJ1-1; 7 nucleotides match TRBD1. The V gene end was trimmed by 3 bases and the J gene end by 10 bases; junction bases not matched to a gene: 17. The V gene's germline CDR1 is KGHSH and CDR2 LQKENI. The CDR3 is 16 residues long. CDR3 protein: CASSPRRGTGDLLAFF. The CDR3 region has the DNA TGTGCCAGCTCACCCCGACGTGGAACAGGGGACCTATTAGCTTTCTTT.

The V call is TRBV5-4, the J call TRBJ1-2; D remains unclear. V was clipped by 0 bases and J by 4 bases, with 7 bases between them. This CDR3 contains 13 residues. The germline CDR1 and CDR2 sequences are SGHNT and YYREEE (reference sequence). The CDR3 loop is CASSLDSFYGYTF. The DNA for the CDR3 is TGTGCCAGCAGCTTGGACAGTTTCTATGGCTACACCTTC.

V is TRBV2 and J is TRBJ2-1; TRBD2 matches 12 bases. Per the germline V gene, CDR1 is SNHLY and CDR2 is FYNNEI. V trimming: 6 bases; J trimming: 6 bases; junction bases outside the gene matches: 6. CDR3 size: 15 residues. The CDR3 DNA sequence: TGTGCCAGCAGGTCGTCTAGCGGGAGGGCCAATGAGCAGTTCTTC. Translating it yields CASRSSSGRANEQFF.

The chain combines TRBV5-1 with TRBJ1-6; 7 nucleotides agree with TRBD1. The length of the CDR3 is 19 residues. Trimming cost V 4 bases and J 10 bases; bases outside gene matches: 23. Germline lookup yields CDR1 SGHRS and CDR2 YFSETQ. The CDR3 bases are TGCGCCAGCAGCATAGGATCTTCCGGGACAGTAGGCGGTGGCTCACCCCTCCACTTT. Translated: CASSIGSSGTVGGGSPLHF.

The chain links TRBV5-1 to TRBJ2-1; 11 nucleotides agree with TRBD2. The germline gives CDR1 SGHRS, CDR2 YFSETQ. V lost 2 bases and J lost 4; bases outside the gene matches: 2. The CDR3 length is 15 residues. CDR3: CASSFVAGGYNEQFF. CDR3 in DNA: TGCGCCAGCAGCTTCGTAGCGGGGGGGTACAATGAGCAGTTCTTC.

The V call is TRBV28, the J call TRBJ1-3, with TRBD1 as a possible D gene (5 bases). The V end was cut by 3 bases, the J end by 9 bases, with 6 bases between. This CDR3 is 11 amino acids long. Germline values: CDR1 MDHEN, CDR2 SYDVKM. The CDR3: CASSFQGTIYF. CDR3 DNA: TGTGCCAGCAGTTTCCAGGGCACCATATATTTT. The full variable domain, in which reference TRBV28 and TRBJ1-3 provide the parts outside the CDR3, is DVKVTQSSRYLVKRTGEKVFLECVQDMDHENMFWYRQDPGLGLRLIYFSYDVKMKEKGDIPEGYSVSREKKERFSLILESASTNQTSMYLCASSFQGTIYFGEGSWLTVV.

The chain recombines TRBV5-6 with TRBJ1-6; D might be TRBD1 (6 bases). The CDR3 is 15 amino acids. Germline CDR1 and CDR2: SGHDT and YYEEEE. V was shortened by 1 base and J by 3 bases, with 8 bases between the two germline ends. In nucleotides, the CDR3 is TGTGCCAGCAGCTTGAAGGGGGTCTATAATTCACCCCTCCACTTT. Amino acids: CASSLKGVYNSPLHF.

The rearrangement links TRBV6-5 to TRBJ1-6; the match to TRBD1 covers 8 bases. V was clipped by 0 bases and J by 7 bases; unmatched bases: 5. Germline assignment: CDR1 MNHEY and CDR2 SVGAGI. The CDR3 length is 16 residues. CDR3 bases: TGTGCCAGCAGTTACTCGATAACAGGGGGAAATTCACCCCTCCACTTT. Translation: CASSYSITGGNSPLHF.

On this clone: This sample includes further DNA sequences coding for the same CDR3. The chain joins TRBV29-1 to TRBJ2-1; 8 nucleotides line up with TRBD1. This CDR3 spans 13 amino acids. The germline gives CDR1 SQVTM, CDR2 ANQGSEA. Trimming took 7 bases from V and 0 from J; bases not matched to a gene: 2. The CDR3 reads CSADRGSYNEQFF. The CDR3 nucleotides are TGCAGCGCTGACAGGGGCTCCTACAATGAGCAGTTCTTC.

The chain carries TRBV19 and TRBJ1-5, with 10 nucleotides matching TRBD1. The CDR3 contains 15 residues. Germline V lookup: CDR1 LNHDA, CDR2 SQIVND (reference sequence). V was clipped by 7 bases and J by 6 bases; unmatched bases: 9. The CDR3 bases are TGTGCCAGTACCAAAGTGGGGACAGGGGTTCAGCCCCAGCATTTT. Its protein product is CASTKVGTGVQPQHF.

V gene TRBV5-5 combines with J gene TRBJ2-3; weak D call: TRBD2 (5 bases). The CDR3 has 13 amino acids. V lost 6 bases and J lost 1, with 9 bases in between. The germline V gene encodes CDR1 SGHKS and CDR2 YYEKEE (reference sequence). CDR3 DNA sequence: TGTGCCAGCATTCTTAGCGGCACAGATACGCAGTATTTT. Its translation is CASILSGTDTQYF.

The rearrangement uses TRBV6-5 and TRBJ2-5; tentative D call: TRBD2 (6 bases). This CDR3 has 16 residues. Trimming removed 2 bases from V and 2 bases from J, with 15 bases in between. Germline V gives CDR1 MNHEY, CDR2 SVGAGI. Here the CDR3 reads CASSYTVRGTQETQYF. The CDR3 DNA reads TGTGCCAGCAGTTACACCGTGCGGGGAACACAAGAGACCCAGTACTTC.

The chain carries TRBV28 and TRBJ2-3, with TRBD1 as a possible D gene (6 bases). V was clipped by 7 bases and J by 3 bases, with 17 bases between them. The length of the CDR3 is 15 residues. Germline V lookup: CDR1 MDHEN, CDR2 SYDVKM. The CDR3 region has the DNA TGTGCCAGCACCATAGGGGGAATAGGAACAGATACGCAGTATTTT. Its protein product is CASTIGGIGTDTQYF.

The chain links TRBV6-6 to TRBJ2-1; 10 bases match TRBD2. The CDR3 extends over 14 amino acids. The J segment lost 7 bases and the V segment lost 7 bases, leaving 7 bases of the junction unmatched. Per the germline V gene, CDR1 is MNHNY and CDR2 is SVGAGI (reference sequence). The DNA for the CDR3 is TGTGCCAGCACCCAAGCGGGAGGGCCGAATGAGCAGTTCTTC. This gives the protein CASTQAGGPNEQFF.

The gene calls are TRBV10-3 and TRBJ2-5, with TRBD1 identical over 10 bases. Unmatched junction bases numbered 3, after V lost 8 bases and J lost 3 bases. CDR1 and CDR2 (germline): ENHRY, SYGVKD. The CDR3 has 13 residues. The CDR3 reads CAIGGTGEETQYF. The CDR3 bases are TGTGCCATCGGGGGGACAGGGGAAGAGACCCAGTACTTC.

As DNA, the CDR3 is TGTGCCATCACCAGCGACAGGAACGGCTACACCTTC. This gives the protein CAITSDRNGYTF. The chain combines TRBV10-3 with TRBJ1-2; maybe TRBD1 (6 bases). Trimming took off 7 bases at V and 8 bases at J, with 14 bases between the two ends. The CDR3 sequence is 12 residues long. Germline loops: CDR1 ENHRY, CDR2 SYGVKD.

The chain links TRBV27 to TRBJ1-2; 9 positions match TRBD1. Looked up from germline, CDR1 is MNHEY and CDR2 is SMNVEV (reference sequence). The CDR3 spans 14 residues. The trim removed 6 bases at V and 4 bases at J, leaving 6 bases unmatched. The DNA of the CDR3 is TGTGCCAGCAGACGGACAGGGGCCATCTATGGCTACACCTTC. Its translation: CASRRTGAIYGYTF.

V and J are TRBV10-3 and TRBJ2-6, with 7 nucleotides matching TRBD2. Per germline, CDR1 ENHRY and CDR2 SYGVKD. This CDR3 contains 20 residues. The ends lost 3 bases at V and 2 bases at J; junction bases unmatched: 16. The CDR3 region has the DNA TGTGCCATCAGTGAATCAGTGCTAAATATGCGGGGGACTGGGGCCAACGTCCTGACTTTC. It translates to CAISESVLNMRGTGANVLTF.

The J gene is TRBJ2-3, the V gene TRBV18, with 11 bases that match TRBD2. Per the germline V gene, CDR1 is KGHSH and CDR2 is LQKENI. The CDR3 has 15 residues. Trimming at V came to 2 bases and at J to 5 bases, leaving 3 bases not matched to a gene. The DNA of the CDR3 is TGTGCCAGCTCACCAAATGGACTAGCGGGAGATACGCAGTATTTT. Its protein product is CASSPNGLAGDTQYF.

The chain links TRBV7-8 to TRBJ2-2, with TRBD1 identical over 10 bases. The CDR3 loop spans 17 amino acids. V was pared by 8 bases and J by 4 bases, with 13 bases of the junction left unmatched. The V gene's germline CDR1 is SGHVS and CDR2 FQNEAQ. CDR3 sequence (DNA): TGTGCCAGCTTCCGGACAGGGGGATTTGTAAGCACCGGGGAGCTGTTTTTT. Translating gives CASFRTGGFVSTGELFF.

The genes are TRBV28 and TRBJ2-3, with D perhaps matching TRBD1 (6 bases). Germline CDR1 MDHEN, CDR2 SYDVKM. The CDR3 covers 12 residues. V dropped 6 bases and J dropped 9 bases, with 13 bases sitting between them. CDR3 sequence reads: CASRSGTITQYF. The DNA of the CDR3 is TGTGCCAGCAGGTCTGGGACAATAACGCAGTATTTT.

The CDR3 DNA sequence: TGTGCCAGCAGCTTAGGAGTAGGAGTCAACACCGGGGAGCTGTTTTTT. Translated, it gives CASSLGVGVNTGELFF. The rearrangement uses TRBV11-2 and TRBJ2-2, with unresolved D. Germline lookup yields CDR1 SGHAT and CDR2 FQNNGV. V dropped 1 base and J dropped 2 bases, with 11 bases sitting between them. The CDR3 has 16 amino acids.

V usage is TRBV9 and J usage is TRBJ2-3; 11 bases fit TRBD2. V lost 0 bases to trimming and J lost 3 bases; unmatched junction nucleotides: 3. The CDR3 extends over 16 amino acids. Germline lookup yields CDR1 SGDLS and CDR2 YYNGEE. The CDR3 bases are TGTGCCAGCAGCGTAGAGCCTAGCGGGAGGACAGATACGCAGTATTTT. Translated, it gives CASSVEPSGRTDTQYF.

The J gene is TRBJ1-4, the V gene TRBV6-1; TRBD1 aligns across 12 bases. Germline V gene data show CDR1 as MNHNS and CDR2 as SASEGT. This CDR3 comprises 15 residues. After removal of 2 bases from V and 14 bases from J, the junction contained 9 bases not matched to a gene. The CDR3 DNA sequence: TGTGCCAGCAGTGAAATTGGGACAGGGGGCGCATATCTGTTTTTT. Its translation is CASSEIGTGGAYLFF.